These 8 T cell receptor beta chains share one sample of origin, sequenced in a study of blood T cell repertoires in COVID-19. The method was immunoSEQ multiplex PCR; TCRdb's version includes in-frame clones alone and lacks a portion of them. The sample holds 85,000 to 130,000 clones, roughly nine tenths seen once. Sequencing was performed on peripheral blood. These receptors all stem from a man in his sixties with acute or convalescent COVID-19.

This sequence joins TRBV16 and TRBJ2-3; D perhaps matches TRBD2 (6 bases). The CDR3 loop spans 15 amino acids. Deletions cut 5 bases from V and 5 bases from J, with 17 bases between. From germline, CDR1 is KGHSY and CDR2 FQNENV. DNA for the CDR3: TGTGCCAGCAGCGCCGGGCCGGGAGCCGGAGATACGCAGTATTTT. Amino acids: CASSAGPGAGDTQYF.

The V and J genes are TRBV28 and TRBJ2-7, with 7 bases matching TRBD1. CDR3 length: 14 residues. Germline CDR1 MDHEN, CDR2 SYDVKM. The ends lost 9 bases at V and 2 bases at J; junction bases unmatched: 10. CDR3 nucleotides: TGTGCCAGTCAACCCGGGACAGAAGCCTACGAGCAGTACTTC. Its protein is CASQPGTEAYEQYF.

The chain employs TRBV2 and TRBJ2-2; D might be TRBD2 (6 bases). The CDR3 is made up of 14 amino acids. Germline-derived CDR1 and CDR2 are SNHLY and FYNNEI. V was pared by 7 bases and J by 2 bases, with 11 bases between. CDR3: CASKGGINTGELFF. The CDR3 DNA is TGTGCCAGCAAGGGCGGGATTAACACCGGGGAGCTGTTTTTT. The entire variable domain, with the rest obtained from reference TRBV2 and TRBJ2-2, is as follows: EPEVTQTPSHQVTQMGQEVILRCVPISNHLYFYWYRQILGQKVEFLVSFYNNEISEKSEIFDDQFSVERPDGSNFTLKIRSTKLEDSAMYFCASKGGINTGELFFGEGSRLTVL.

Of note for this clone: This sample also contains other DNA sequences that code for the same CDR3. This chain links TRBV27 with TRBJ2-7, with D possibly being TRBD2 (6 bases). V was cut by 8 bases and J by 4 bases, with 15 bases left in between. CDR3 length: 13 residues. Germline values: CDR1 MNHEY, CDR2 SMNVEV (reference sequence). This chain's CDR3 is CASSSGGSYEQYF. The DNA of the CDR3 is TGTGCCAGCTCGTCCGGGGGTTCGTACGAGCAGTACTTC.

This clone showed up just once. The V call is TRBV30, the J call TRBJ2-2, with TRBD1 identical over 9 bases. From germline, CDR1 is GTSNPN and CDR2 SVGIG (reference sequence). CDR3 length: 15 residues. V lost 3 bases, J lost 5 bases, and 7 bases stayed unmatched. CDR3 nucleotides: TGTGCCTGGAGCATTGGGACAGGGAGTACCGGGGAGCTGTTTTTT. The encoded protein is CAWSIGTGSTGELFF.

This clone was observed a single time. The J gene is TRBJ2-1, the V gene TRBV6-1, with D possibly matching TRBD2 (5 bases). Per the germline V gene, CDR1 is MNHNS and CDR2 is SASEGT. V was clipped by 0 bases and J by 0 bases, with 6 bases between them. This CDR3 has 15 amino acids. The CDR3 loop reads CASSEASGSYNEQFF. The DNA of the CDR3 is TGTGCCAGCAGTGAAGCAAGCGGCTCCTACAATGAGCAGTTCTTC.

This chain joins TRBV19 and TRBJ1-2; 9 bases agree with TRBD1. CDR1 LNHDA and CDR2 SQIVND come from the germline V gene (reference sequence). The CDR3 has 17 amino acids. V trimming: 9 bases; J trimming: 6 bases; junction bases outside the gene matches: 20. The CDR3 DNA sequence: TGTGCCAGACCGTTCCGGACAGGGGCGTCGGTACATGATGGCTACACCTTC. Amino acids: CARPFRTGASVHDGYTF. The complete variable domain, with remaining parts taken from reference TRBV19 and TRBJ1-2, reads DGGITQSPKYLFRKEGQNVTLSCEQNLNHDAMYWYRQDPGQGLRLIYYSQIVNDFQKGDIAEGYSVSREKKESFPLTVTSAQKNPTAFYLCARPFRTGASVHDGYTFGSGTRLTVV.

The genes are TRBV29-1 and TRBJ1-2; 7 nucleotides align to TRBD1. V gave up 3 bases and J gave up 4 bases; unmatched junction bases: 8. Germline V gene data show CDR1 as SQVTM and CDR2 as ANQGSEA. The CDR3 runs 14 residues. The CDR3: CSVDGQDASYGYTF. CDR3 nucleotides: TGCAGCGTTGATGGACAGGACGCATCCTATGGCTACACCTTC. Full variable domain (missing parts from reference TRBV29-1 and TRBJ1-2): SAVISQKPSRDICQRGTSLTIQCQVDSQVTMMFWYRQQPGQSLTLIATANQGSEATYESGFVIDKFPISRPNLTFSTLTVSNMSPEDSSIYLCSVDGQDASYGYTFGSGTRLTVV.